This T cell receptor (beta chain) was identified during a study of blood T cell repertoires in COVID-19. Study details: The cDNA or gDNA used as material had been derived from T cells, B-cell-depleted T cells, or PBMCs.

Produced via immunoSEQ multiplex PCR; TCRdb's table is partial and in-frame only. The profile shows approximately 140,000 clones, about 83% of them singletons. In germline, CDR1 is SGHTA, CDR2 FQGNSA. V lost 1 base to trimming and J lost 7 bases, with 11 bases between them. The CDR3 consists of 15 residues. The sequencing input was peripheral blood. The V call is TRBV7-2, the J call TRBJ1-6, with D perhaps TRBD1 (5 bases). The clonotype was recovered from a woman aged 35 to 49 with acute or convalescent COVID-19. This CDR3 is CASSLGGGRNSPLHF. The DNA for the CDR3 is TGTGCCAGCAGCTTAGGGGGGGGTCGGAATTCACCCCTCCACTTT.